These T cell receptor beta chains were read from a single sample in a study of blood T cells in healthy people across ages. TCRdb itself ran the 5' RACE reads through MiXCR, one entry per CDR3 protein. Among 870,000 or so distinct CDR3 sequences listed, 29% were seen once. Sequencing was done on a sample of blood. Every receptor here comes from an elderly woman in good health. Both conserved end residues are part of each CDR3. D genes are given only for firm matches. Part of the rows lack a size; the others show once, few, many or a class for expanded clones.

CASTHGGEKLFF,TGTGCCAGTACACACGGGGGGGAAAAACTGTTTTTT,.,TRBJ1-4,TRBV7-2,12,.
CASSQAGSGYTF,TGTGCCAGCAGCCAGGCAGGGTCCGGCTACACCTTC,.,TRBJ1-2,TRBV6-5,12,many
CASSRFSFEQYF,TGTGCCAGCAGCCGTTTTTCGTTCGAGCAGTACTTC,.,TRBJ2-7,TRBV18,12,.
CASSLDSRGTDTQYF,TGTGCCAGCAGCTTAGATTCAAGGGGCACAGATACGCAGTATTTT,.,TRBJ2-3,TRBV7-2,15,few
CASRDRGRGSYNEQFF,TGTGCCAGCAGAGACAGGGGGCGCGGGTCCTACAATGAGCAGTTCTTC,TRBD1,TRBJ2-1,TRBV6-2/TRBV6-3,16,many
CASSGQTNTGELFF,TGTGCCAGCAGCGGACAGACGAACACCGGGGAGCTGTTTTTT,.,TRBJ2-2,TRBV5-5,14,many
CASSYDGQGVGQPQHF,TGTGCCAGCAGTTACGATGGACAGGGAGTCGGTCAGCCCCAGCATTTT,TRBD1,TRBJ1-5,TRBV6-2/TRBV6-3,16,few
CASSRRVGGDSNQPQHF,TGTGCCAGCAGTCGGAGGGTAGGGGGGGATAGCAATCAGCCCCAGCATTTT,.,TRBJ1-5,TRBV6-6,17,.
CASSRPGQGRSPLHF,TGTGCCAGCAGTAGGCCGGGACAGGGCCGCTCACCCCTCCACTTT,TRBD1,TRBJ1-6,TRBV6-5,15,.
CASSDRSSYNEQFF,TGCGCCTCCTCTGACCGCAGCTCCTACAATGAGCAGTTCTTC,.,TRBJ2-1,TRBV5-1,14,many
CTISESELASSEQFF,TGTACCATCAGTGAGTCTGAATTAGCGAGTAGTGAGCAGTTCTTC,.,TRBJ2-1,TRBV10-3,15,.
CASTPGGREQYF,TGTGCCAGCACCCCGGGGGGGCGTGAGCAGTACTTC,TRBD2,TRBJ2-7,TRBV3-1,12,many
CSARDEAEAFF,TGCAGTGCTAGAGATGAAGCTGAAGCTTTCTTT,.,TRBJ1-1,TRBV20-1,11,.
CASSLSGGAEETQYF,TGTGCCAGCAGCTTAAGCGGGGGGGCTGAAGAGACCCAGTACTTC,TRBD2,TRBJ2-5,TRBV7-9,15,many
CASSFVGGVSRKETQYF,TGTGCCAGCAGTTTTGTCGGGGGGGTCTCTAGGAAAGAGACCCAGTACTTC,TRBD2,TRBJ2-5,TRBV28,17,.
CAISTNPQGVPYGYTF,TGTGCCATCAGCACCAACCCACAGGGCGTGCCCTATGGCTACACCTTC,.,TRBJ1-2,TRBV9,16,.
CASSQDKTGGNQPQHF,TGTGCCAGCAGCCAAGATAAGACAGGCGGTAATCAGCCCCAGCATTTT,.,TRBJ1-5,TRBV4-2,16,few
CAIGARDRDLNTQYF,TGTGCCATCGGAGCCCGGGACAGGGATTTAAATACGCAGTATTTT,TRBD1,TRBJ2-3,TRBV10-3,15,.
CATSGIGPANEQFF,TGTGCCACCAGTGGGATTGGGCCAGCGAATGAGCAGTTCTTC,.,TRBJ2-1,TRBV24-1,14,few
CASSGRGQLAKNIQYF,TGTGCCAGCAGCGGTAGAGGTCAACTAGCCAAAAACATTCAGTACTTC,.,TRBJ2-4,TRBV7-2,16,many